The rows below give T cell receptor beta chains drawn from one sample of a study of blood T cells in healthy people across ages. TCRdb re-called the 5' RACE reads through MiXCR, storing one row per CDR3 protein. Found here are nearly 800,000 distinct CDR3 sequences, 20% to 30% of them singletons; the top ten hold under 4.5%. The sample also formed part of further work on T cells of mothers and their children.

The sequenced material came from blood. Source of these receptors: a boy younger than 18 in good health. Both conserved end residues are trimmed from each CDR3. The order of the fields is V gene, CDR3 protein.

v_call: TRBV7-2; cdr3_aa: ASSLGWGEQY
v_call: TRBV2; cdr3_aa: ASSEDRGVNEQF
v_call: TRBV28; cdr3_aa: ASSFTGTGANVLT
v_call: TRBV12-3/TRBV12-4; cdr3_aa: ASSFKDFDYGYT
v_call: TRBV28; cdr3_aa: ASSLRGQEETQY
v_call: TRBV24-1; cdr3_aa: ATSDSGRDRETDTQY
v_call: TRBV20-1; cdr3_aa: SARNRQGQISYEQY
v_call: TRBV20-1; cdr3_aa: SARDSRRQETQY
v_call: TRBV7-2; cdr3_aa: ASRDTGVFNQPQH
v_call: TRBV4-3; cdr3_aa: ASSQDGLAGNEQF
v_call: TRBV2; cdr3_aa: ASRTGSYEQY
v_call: TRBV29-1; cdr3_aa: SVCLAGDTYQETQY
v_call: TRBV4-3; cdr3_aa: ASSQDRKGSYGQY
v_call: TRBV20-1; cdr3_aa: SARPEGTVQETQY
v_call: TRBV5-6; cdr3_aa: ASSLWGLAQTQY
v_call: TRBV3-1; cdr3_aa: ASSQEVVRYGNEKLF